The clone carrying this T cell receptor beta chain was counted once. Antigen: not known. At the DNA level, this CDR3 is encoded by other sequences in the same sample as well. This entry is derived from a study of T cell responses to AZD1222 COVID-19 vaccine. Study summary: Second-dose groups at about 4 or about 12 weeks were pooled. Study findings and constraints: Clonal diversity was possibly underestimated, and white British individuals and females predominated among donors. Regions 160-218 and 743-854 held dominance among vaccine-associated CD4 TCRs, which spanned spike.

TCRdb keeps only in-frame clones here, not all; method: immunoSEQ multiplex PCR. The table has about 180,000 clones, 80% to 90% seen once. Trimming cost V 1 base and J 0 bases, with 7 bases left between them. The CDR3 extends over 15 amino acids. CDR1 is LNHDA, CDR2 SQIVND, per germline (reference sequence). The receptor's source is an adult in good health. Source: peripheral blood, taken on day 0 of AZD1222 vaccination. The chain carries TRBV19 and TRBJ1-5; D not resolved. CDR3 nucleotide sequence: TGTGCCAGTAGTATAGGAGGGAATAGCAATCAGCCCCAGCATTTT. Residues: CASSIGGNSNQPQHF.